This T cell receptor beta chain is from a study of Tregs in tolerant kidney transplant recipients. Findings of the study overall: Validation in larger populations is needed because few patients were studied.

Unstimulated Tregs (CD4+CD25+CD127-) and CD4+CD25- non-Tregs were sorted from PBMCs. In regard to this clone: What it binds is unknown.

Method: immunoSEQ multiplex PCR; TCRdb's copy keeps in-frame clones and lacks some. This sample's clone table lists about 48,000 clones. This TCR derives from a human donor who received a combined kidney and bone marrow transplant. The source material was CD4+ T cells from blood, sampled before the transplant.

The CDR3 protein is CASSPASNTGELFF. CDR3 DNA (partial): TGCGCCAGCAGCCCAGCGAGTAACACCGGGGAG. The genes are TRBV5-1 and TRBJ2-2; D remains unclear. Sequencing ends 3 residues short of the CDR3 end; the germline J gene provides the rest. In germline, CDR1 is SGHRS, CDR2 YFSETQ. Trimming left V 4 bases short and J 2 bases short, with 9 bases between. There are 14 residues in the CDR3.